One T cell receptor beta chain is described in this entry. Some clones are missing from TCRdb's copy, which holds only in-frame ones; the method was immunoSEQ multiplex PCR. Found here are about 59,000 clones, approximately 87% of them singletons; the top ten hold approximately 0.4%. The data derive from a study of OX40 agonist ivuxolimab in advanced cancers. Trimming took 0 bases from V and 6 from J; bases not matched to a gene: 4. Germline CDR1 MNHNY, CDR2 SVGAGI (reference sequence). The CDR3 is 14 residues long. The source of this sequence is an adult with an advanced solid tumor such as melanoma, head and neck, liver or kidney cancer. The sequencing used CD4+ or CD8+ T cells sorted from blood, collected in a trial of the OX40 agonist ivuxolimab. The chain combines TRBV6-6 with TRBJ2-7; 8 positions match TRBD1. CDR3 residues: CASSYSQGASEQYF. In DNA form, the CDR3 reads TGTGCCAGCAGTTACTCGCAGGGGGCATCCGAGCAGTACTTC.